This T cell receptor beta chain stems from a study of spatial heterogeneity in lung cancer (dated by TCRdb to between 2018 and 2021). Background on the whole study: Beta-chain transcripts were consistently detected in greater numbers than alpha-chain transcripts, which likely reflects a higher abundance of beta-chain transcripts. In the raw uncorrected reads, each unique combination of TCR and UMI appeared more than ten times on average. In non-small cell lung cancer, the study quantitatively compared TCR alpha and beta repertoires across several tumor regions, matched nontumor lung, and blood. TCR repertoire features were related to nonsynonymous mutation counts determined by whole-exome sequencing of tumor tissue. Both alpha and beta chains were TCR-sequenced in 200 or so tumor regions, approximately 64 matched nontumor lung samples and some 50 PBMC samples obtained at surgery.

This specimen's time point label, per the study, means: sample taken at primary tumor resection. For TCR sequencing, whole RNA was extracted from tumor and nontumor lung tissue, or from cryopreserved PBMC samples, and no cell sorting was done. The donors were approximately 70 patients from the lung TRACERx cohort who had early-stage, untreated non-small cell lung cancer. Only patients for whom sufficient RNA was available from at least two tumor regions were selected for TCR sequencing. Library prep was done by 5' RACE. The listed sequencing device is NextSeq 500. The TCR library protocol attached a unique molecular identifier to each TCR cDNA molecule to allow correction of PCR and sequencing errors. The published analysis was carried out like this. TCR identification, UMI-based error correction and CDR3 extraction were all carried out with Decombinator tools. Expanded TCRs were defined as those above a frequency of 2 per 1,000, corresponding to the top 1% of the tumor frequency distribution. Renyi diversity was calculated using the R vegan package after each repertoire was subsampled 100 times to 5,000 TCRs. CDR3 similarity networks were constructed using string-kernel similarity of amino acid triplets, with links drawn between CDR3s whose pairwise similarity was above 0.82. TCRdb trimmed public reads at Q25 via fastp, called clones via MiXCR and kept in-frame beta chains. All rows with the same CDR3 protein become a single entry with the most common DNA and genes. The V and J calls come from TCRdb's annotation, not from the publication. This sample lists 43,000 or so distinct CDR3 sequences; about 6.7% were detected once. Of the sample, 43% falls within the top ten clones.

The CDR3 goes from the cysteine to the phenylalanine over 15 residues. The read is trimmed to its CDR3 DNA, 45 bases read in frame from base 1. V and J lose 7 bases and 3 bases, and a span of 19 bases separates them. For CDR1 and CDR2, the germline V gene (reference sequence) lists MNHNY and SVGAGI. This clonotype occurred many times. Its antigen specificity is not known. The input lacks base qualities; no much larger clone sits a single base away. What the authors observed across the whole study: Confirming at a functional level the hypothesis that regional TCRs recognize regional mutations was considered to require additional single-cell paired TCR alpha and beta sequencing. Ubiquitous expanded tumor TCRs were detected in blood more often at tumor resection than at routine follow-up.

This specimen was PBMCs, taken at surgery. This chain joins TRBV6-6 to TRBJ2-7, with TRBD2 as a weak D call on 6 bases. This receptor was obtained from a female donor with early-stage non-small cell lung cancer. The nucleotide sequence is TGTGCCAGCATCCCCGGGAGAGGCCCCGTCTACGAGCAGTACTTC. Translated, this gives CASIPGRGPVYEQYF.